This TCR beta chain was obtained from a study of cytomegalovirus exposure and HLA in healthy donors (dated by TCRdb to the late 2010s). Context from the whole study: According to an earlier analysis of 450 to 650 of the donors, some 180 million T cells yielded roughly 110 million unique TCR beta sequences and 276 Gb of sequence data. Approximately 300 gigabases of sequencing data and around 85 million unique TCR sequences made up an early release that covered 640 HLA-typed donors. Of the approximately 400 genotyped donors, around 81% fell in the genetic ancestry cluster associated with self-reported Caucasian donors. The study was designed to test whether signatures of past pathogen exposure could be identified by cataloging public T cell receptors. The T cell repertoires of about 700 subjects were profiled by immunosequencing and related to cytomegalovirus serostatus. In addition to the first cohort of about 650 subjects, a separate validation cohort of 120 different subjects was used. To predict cytomegalovirus infection status, the study combined high-throughput TCR immunosequencing, statistical association of individual TCRs with disease status, and machine learning. A later analysis re-analyzed previously published TCR beta repertoires from roughly 600 donors and added high-resolution HLA genotyping to study TCR occurrence patterns. Rather than drawing on any new phenotypic data, the later analysis identified candidate immune exposures from TCR beta sequences and the way those sequences occurred across donors. To decide whether each TCR beta V gene segment behaved as functional or pseudogenic, an earlier analysis of fewer than 750 of the donors relied on high-throughput TCR beta sequencing. Donor age, sex, ethnicity and CMV serostatus were compiled alongside the repertoire data. In a later genetic analysis, genome-wide SNP genotypes for about three fifths of the roughly 670 donors were used, and that subset was treated as a discovery cohort. Every discovery cohort repertoire had been produced on one sequencing platform. Class I and class II HLA loci were covered by the typing at four-digit resolution. Typing coverage varied by locus: 629-630 donors for A, B, C, DRB1 and DQB1; roughly 500 for DQA1; more than 600 for DPA1; 400 to 480 for DPB1. Roughly 5 DR-DQ haplotypes were treated as single units for association and clustering because of strong linkage in the cohort. On average, 235,054 unique TCR beta nucleotide sequences were sequenced per donor among more than 350 genotyped donors of the cohort, with roughly 18% of those sequences being non-productive. General study outcomes and caveats: Only TCR beta chains were sequenced in this cohort, and the absence of alpha or paired-chain data limited detectable features. Linkage disequilibrium might explain the correlated functional status among segregating V segments, but an unknown experimental factor could not be ruled out. An earlier analysis of several hundred of the donors showed that most TCR beta V segments appeared in productive rearrangements either about 90% or about 30% of the time, which broadly matched IMGT annotations. Most CMV-associated TCR beta chains appeared to be HLA-restricted in a later analysis, and the HLA associations seemed to be driven largely by CMV exposure. For the cohort, immune exposure information was limited to CMV serostatus. Sequencing depth was assumed to be roughly uniform across donors in the presence/absence analyses, though that assumption may not hold. Several of the top co-occurrence clusters appeared to be linked to parvovirus B19, influenza, CMV and Epstein-Barr virus, according to a later analysis. The authors suggested that the approach could potentially be extended to other disease states and immunological phenotypes. Because some donors lacked HLA typing at each locus, the association tests relied only on the typed subset. Specific HLA alleles were associated with 15,000 to 20,000 TCR beta sequences at a false discovery rate of 0.05 in a later analysis. A few of the identified cytomegalovirus-associated TCR beta chains were confirmed in vitro to be specific for cytomegalovirus antigens. Strong co-occurrence of HLA alleles, especially DR and DQ, made assigning TCR associations to individual alleles difficult. A later genetic analysis associated a missense DCLRE1C variant with V-gene and J-gene trimming of TCR beta chains, and an independent cohort replicated the association. In a later genetic analysis, fewer N-insertions in productive TCRs were reported among donors in an Asian-associated ancestry cluster than the approximately 710-donor mean. Most TCR sequences were observed very rarely across donors, whereas some public TCRs were present in many individuals. A group of highly shared sequence variants was considered likely to be a technical artifact of the sequencing pipeline. The classifier was reported to diagnose cytomegalovirus status with high specificity and sensitivity in both the original and validation cohorts. A later analysis found that HLA-associated TCR beta chains were more clonally expanded and had lower generation probabilities than equally common non-associated chains. The study listed 150 to 200 TCR beta chains as associated with cytomegalovirus. A further reported finding was that TCR beta sequences accurately predicted the HLA-A and HLA-B alleles for most subjects in the first cohort. According to a later analysis, TCR association rates differed among HLA loci, with DRB1 alleles showing the most associated TCRs and HLA-C alleles showing the fewest. Fewer than 20 rarely observed V segments, including chromosome 9 orphons, were excluded from the earlier analysis of about 600 of the donors because counts were too low.

This clone showed up just a few times. Which antigen it targets is not known. It has no much larger one-base neighbor in the sample; base qualities were not kept. The method was the immunoSEQ multiplex PCR assay. The multiplex PCR relied on a mix of 60 forward primers for TCR Vbeta segments and 13 reverse primers for TCR Jbeta segments. The CDR3 region of rearranged TCR beta genes was amplified from genomic DNA with a multiplex PCR assay. On the Illumina HiSeq System, the amplified TCR beta libraries were sequenced as 87-base-pair reads. Turning to the authors' computational methods: A later analysis counted about 80 million unique TCR beta chains across the 666 repertoires, and some 12 million of these chains were shared by at least two donors. A nearest-neighbor algorithm error-corrected the raw reads and collapsed the reads into unique sequences, merging closely related sequences to remove PCR and sequencing errors. Alignment of CDR3 sequences to IMGT reference sequences was used to assign V, D and J gene segments. Each retained sequence needed at least a six-nucleotide match to both a V gene segment and a J gene segment. A rearrangement was called productive if the CDR3 had no stop codons and remained in frame with V and J, and every other rearrangement was called non-productive. CDR3 was defined by IMGT convention, running from the second conserved V-encoded cysteine to the conserved J-encoded phenylalanine. The earlier analysis of about 570 of the donors excluded any sequence lacking an unambiguous match to a single V gene segment. In an earlier analysis of 587 of the donors, V segments were called functional above 56.7% productive rearrangements and were called segregating when the between-donor standard deviation exceeded 5%. A statistical classification framework was built for diagnosing cytomegalovirus status from the catalog of TCR beta chain sequences. In a later analysis, V and J genes were assigned by comparing TCR nucleotide sequences against IMGT/GENE-DB human TR gene sequences. Using the TCRdist pipeline, a later analysis assigned CDR3 sequences along with most-parsimonious VDJ recombination scenarios. In a later analysis, each TCR beta chain was defined by its CDR3 amino acid sequence together with its V-gene family, and reads lacking a unique V-gene family were excluded. As a way to deal with suspected cross-contamination and a sequencing artifact, a later analysis dropped under 600 nucleotide sequences that were highly shared and had low generation probability. In a later analysis, a clonal expansion index was calculated for each public chain from normalized within-repertoire ranks of inferred template counts. A later analysis computed generation probabilities with a VDJ recombination model fitted to out-of-frame rearrangements, and checked the results against IGoR. A later analysis scored TCR-TCR, TCR-HLA and TCR-CMV co-occurrence with hypergeometric tests, applying a repertoire-size bias correction to TCR pairs. False discovery rates were estimated in a later analysis by permuting HLA or CMV assignments 20 times. A later analysis grouped co-occurring TCRs with DBSCAN, adding TCRdist sequence similarity when clustering within HLA-allele-positive subsets. Co-occurrence clustering excluded repertoires with fewer than 30,000 or more than 120,000 public chains, plus five with anomalous nucleotide sharing. Drawn from immuneACCESS, this table holds only the in-frame rearrangements with V and J called that TCRdb kept. Clones are partly lost; checked studies trace under half to an unresolved V gene and leave the rest unexplained. The V and J calls and clone size are taken from that table; D and trimming were inferred from the DNA. Recorded for this sample are roughly 140,000 clones; around 10% of them occurred a single time. Roughly 1.9% of the sample comes from the top ten.

In total, just over 650 healthy bone marrow donors made up the cohort. Cohort members were all nominally healthy when sampled, although unrecorded immune exposures were likely present. The donor was CMV seronegative and was included in the group of 352 seronegative cohort members. A peripheral blood sample was collected from each donor, and TCR beta sequencing was performed on peripheral blood mononuclear cells. Genomic DNA extraction from the blood cell samples was performed with the Qiagen DNeasy Blood Extraction Kit. This clonotype was sampled from a male donor in good health and CMV-seronegative. The material sequenced was PBMCs.

This receptor carries the CDR3 CASSQGSERPGELFF. The DNA sequence is as follows: TGCGCCAGCAGCCAGGGTTCGGAGAGACCCGGGGAGCTGTTTTTT. The sequence links TRBV4-1 to TRBJ2-2, with no confident D gene call. V is reduced by 3 bases and J by 6 bases, leaving a spacing of 14 bases between them. The CDR3 starts with the cysteine, ends with the phenylalanine, and has 15 residues. Kept here is only the CDR3 DNA, which spans 45 bases and is read in frame from base 1. CDR1 and CDR2, looked up from the germline V gene, are MGHRA and YSYEKL.